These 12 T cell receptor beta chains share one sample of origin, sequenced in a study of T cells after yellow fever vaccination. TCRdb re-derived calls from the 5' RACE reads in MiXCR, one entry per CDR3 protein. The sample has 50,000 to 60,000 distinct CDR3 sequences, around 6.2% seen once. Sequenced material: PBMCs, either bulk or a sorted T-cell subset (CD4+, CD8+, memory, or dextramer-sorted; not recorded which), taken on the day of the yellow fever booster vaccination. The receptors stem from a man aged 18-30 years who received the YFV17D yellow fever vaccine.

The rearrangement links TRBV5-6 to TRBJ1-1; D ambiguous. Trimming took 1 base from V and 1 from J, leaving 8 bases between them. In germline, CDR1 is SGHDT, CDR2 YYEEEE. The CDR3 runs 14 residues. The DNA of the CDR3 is TGTGCCAGCAGCTTGCGTAACGGGAACACTGAAGCTTTCTTT. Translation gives CASSLRNGNTEAFF.

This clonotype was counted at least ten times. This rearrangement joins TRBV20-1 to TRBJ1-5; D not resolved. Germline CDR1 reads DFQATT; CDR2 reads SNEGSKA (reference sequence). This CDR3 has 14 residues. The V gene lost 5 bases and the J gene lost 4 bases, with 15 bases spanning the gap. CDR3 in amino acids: CSALVPWVNQPQHF. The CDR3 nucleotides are TGCAGTGCTCTCGTCCCGTGGGTGAATCAGCCCCAGCATTTT.

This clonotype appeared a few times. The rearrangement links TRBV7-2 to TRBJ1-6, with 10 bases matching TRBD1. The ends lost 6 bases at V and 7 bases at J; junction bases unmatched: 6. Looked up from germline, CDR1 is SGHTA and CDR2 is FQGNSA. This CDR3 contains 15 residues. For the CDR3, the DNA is TGTGCCAGCAGGTTGACAGGGGGCTTGAATTCACCCCTCCACTTT. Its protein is CASRLTGGLNSPLHF.

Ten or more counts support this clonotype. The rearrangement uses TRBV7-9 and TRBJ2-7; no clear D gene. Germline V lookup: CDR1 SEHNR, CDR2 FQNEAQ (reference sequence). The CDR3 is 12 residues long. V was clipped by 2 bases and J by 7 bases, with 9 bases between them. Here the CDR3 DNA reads TGTGCCAGCAGCTTACTGTTCTGGGAGCAGTACTTC. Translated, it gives CASSLLFWEQYF.

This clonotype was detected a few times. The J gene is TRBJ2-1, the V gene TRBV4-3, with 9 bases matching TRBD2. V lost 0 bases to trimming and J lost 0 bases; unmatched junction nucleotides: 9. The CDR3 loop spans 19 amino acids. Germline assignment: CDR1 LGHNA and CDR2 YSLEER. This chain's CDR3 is CASSQDDLAGSSSYNEQFF. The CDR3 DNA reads TGCGCCAGCAGCCAAGATGATCTAGCGGGGTCGAGCTCCTACAATGAGCAGTTCTTC.

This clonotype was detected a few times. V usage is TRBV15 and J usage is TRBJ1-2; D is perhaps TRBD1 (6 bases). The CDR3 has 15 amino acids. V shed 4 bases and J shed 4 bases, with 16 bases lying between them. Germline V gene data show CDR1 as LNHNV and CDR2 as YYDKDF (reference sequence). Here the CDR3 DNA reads TGTGCCACCAGCATCCACCGGGACAATCTCTATGGCTACACCTTC. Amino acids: CATSIHRDNLYGYTF.

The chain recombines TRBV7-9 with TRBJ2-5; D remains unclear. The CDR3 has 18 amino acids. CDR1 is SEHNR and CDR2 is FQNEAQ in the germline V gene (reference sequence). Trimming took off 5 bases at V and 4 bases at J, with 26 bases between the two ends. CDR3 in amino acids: CASSVLSISGLLRETQYF. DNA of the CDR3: TGTGCCAGCAGCGTTTTGAGTATATCCGGCCTCCTGAGAGAGACCCAGTACTTC.

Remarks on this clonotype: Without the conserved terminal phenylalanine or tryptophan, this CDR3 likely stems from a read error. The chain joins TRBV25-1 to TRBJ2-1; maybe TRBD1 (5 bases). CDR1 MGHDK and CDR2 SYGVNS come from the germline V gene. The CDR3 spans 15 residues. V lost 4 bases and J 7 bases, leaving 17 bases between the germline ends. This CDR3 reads CASSAAQGDRNEQFL. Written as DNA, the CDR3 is TGTGCCAGCAGTGCCGCACAAGGGGATCGGAATGAGCAGTTCTTG.

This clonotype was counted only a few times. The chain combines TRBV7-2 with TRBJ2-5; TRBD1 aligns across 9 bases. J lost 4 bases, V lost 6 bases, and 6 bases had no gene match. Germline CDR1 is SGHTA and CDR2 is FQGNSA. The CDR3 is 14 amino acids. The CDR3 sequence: CASRQGAVLETQYF. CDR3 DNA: TGTGCCAGCAGACAGGGGGCTGTATTAGAGACCCAGTACTTC.

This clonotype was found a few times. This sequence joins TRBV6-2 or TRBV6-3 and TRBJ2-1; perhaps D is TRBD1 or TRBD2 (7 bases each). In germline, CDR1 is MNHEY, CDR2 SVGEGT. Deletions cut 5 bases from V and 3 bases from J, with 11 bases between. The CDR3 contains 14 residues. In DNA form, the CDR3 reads TGTGCCAGCAGTCAGGGGGGGCTCTACAATGAGCAGTTCTTC. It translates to CASSQGGLYNEQFF.

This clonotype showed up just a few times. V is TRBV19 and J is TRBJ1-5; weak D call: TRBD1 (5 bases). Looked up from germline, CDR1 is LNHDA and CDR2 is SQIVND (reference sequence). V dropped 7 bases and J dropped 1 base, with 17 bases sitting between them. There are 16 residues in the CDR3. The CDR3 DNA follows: TGTGCCAGTACCCCCCTGGGGGAGGGGAGCAATCAGCCCCAGCATTTT. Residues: CASTPLGEGSNQPQHF.

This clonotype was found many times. The CDR3 here is CSAVTSGGRDIQYF. CDR3 DNA: TGCAGTGCCGTTACTAGCGGGGGGCGAGACATTCAGTACTTC. The J gene is TRBJ2-4, the V gene TRBV20-1, with 12 bases matching TRBD2. V dropped 6 bases and J dropped 8; count of bases not matched to a gene: 8. The V gene's germline CDR1 is DFQATT and CDR2 SNEGSKA (reference sequence). The CDR3 is 14 residues long.